This T cell receptor (beta chain) was obtained from a study of blood T cells in healthy people across ages. The authors ran a second PCR of about 6 to 12 cycles using a sample-barcoded 5' primer and a J-beta primer mix. Every molecule of cDNA carried a tag from a template-switch adaptor with 12 random nucleotides. Paired-end reads containing CDR3 totaled no fewer than 3 million for each sample. TCRdb called the 5' RACE reads again in MiXCR, with one record for every CDR3 protein. The data contain more than 800,000 distinct CDR3 sequences, more than 25% of them singletons. Every participating donor contributed 8 to 10 milliliters of peripheral blood through a draw. As concerns this clonotype: This may stem from a read error, because a much larger clone lies one nucleotide away.

The receptor comes from a woman older than 75 in good health. Sequencing used blood.

The CDR3: CASSGGSEAQYF. For the CDR3, the DNA is TGTGCCTCCTCTGGGGGGTCGGAGGCCCAGTACTTC. The chain carries TRBV7-9 and TRBJ2-5; tentatively, D is TRBD2 (6 bases). There are 12 residues in the CDR3. The V end was cut by 11 bases, the J end by 9 bases, with 19 bases between. The germline CDR1 and CDR2 sequences are SEHNR and FQNEAQ (reference sequence).